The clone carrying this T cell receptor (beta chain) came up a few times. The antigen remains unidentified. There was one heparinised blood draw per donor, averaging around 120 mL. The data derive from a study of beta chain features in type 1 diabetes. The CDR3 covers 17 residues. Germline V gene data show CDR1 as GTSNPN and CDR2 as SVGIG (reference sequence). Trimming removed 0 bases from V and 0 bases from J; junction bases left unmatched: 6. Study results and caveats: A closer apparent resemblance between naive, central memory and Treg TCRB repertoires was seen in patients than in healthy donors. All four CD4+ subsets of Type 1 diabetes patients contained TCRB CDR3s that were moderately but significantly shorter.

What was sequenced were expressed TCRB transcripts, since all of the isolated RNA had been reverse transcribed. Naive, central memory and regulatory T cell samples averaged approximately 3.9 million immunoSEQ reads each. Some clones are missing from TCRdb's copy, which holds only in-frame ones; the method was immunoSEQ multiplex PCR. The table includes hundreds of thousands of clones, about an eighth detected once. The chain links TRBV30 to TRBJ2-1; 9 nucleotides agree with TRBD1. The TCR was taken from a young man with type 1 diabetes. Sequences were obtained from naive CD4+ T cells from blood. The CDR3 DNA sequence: TGTGCCTGGAGTGTTACAGGGGGCTCTGGCTCCTACAATGAGCAGTTCTTC. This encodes CAWSVTGGSGSYNEQFF.